The present T cell receptor beta chain was sequenced within a study of blood T cell repertoires in COVID-19. About the study: Samples taken during acute and convalescent COVID-19 were collected in the United States, Italy and Spain.

Cohort placement rested on clinical history that participants reported themselves. Cohort 3 recovery required two negative PCRs, clearance, or symptom resolution. Authors' analysis steps: The assay estimated nucleated cells by amplifying reference gene primers. Sequencing used immunoSEQ multiplex PCR; TCRdb keeps in-frame clones, though not all of them. That table supplies the V and J calls and clone size; D and trimming were determined from the DNA. The repertoire holds hundreds of thousands of clones, with roughly 87% as singletons. CDR3 length equals 14 residues. The V gene's germline CDR1 is LNHDA and CDR2 SQIVND (reference sequence). V lost 3 bases and J 5 bases, leaving 13 bases between the germline ends.

This rearrangement joins TRBV19 to TRBJ2-5; the D is unclear. The clonotype originates from a woman aged 40-49 years who had recovered from COVID-19. Specimen: PBMCs or T cells enriched from blood (not recorded which). Written as DNA, the CDR3 is TGTGCCAGTAGTATTCGGCAAGACGGGGAGACCCAGTACTTC. As protein: CASSIRQDGETQYF.